Following are 22 T cell receptor beta chains from one sample sequenced in a study of T cell responses to AZD1222 COVID-19 vaccine. Data came from immunoSEQ multiplex PCR; TCRdb stores just in-frame clones and leaves some out. The data show about 84,000 clones, roughly 89% seen once. The specimen comprised peripheral blood, sampled 28 days after the second AZD1222 dose. Receptors were obtained from an adult who received the AZD1222 COVID-19 vaccine.

The chain carries TRBV5-1 and TRBJ2-3, with a tentative D call TRBD1 (6 bases). CDR1 SGHRS and CDR2 YFSETQ come from the germline V gene. CDR3 length: 14 amino acids. Trimming removed 4 bases at V and 0 bases at J, with 9 bases between. The CDR3 DNA reads TGCGCCAGCAGCACAGACAGGAGCACAGATACGCAGTATTTT. Its protein product is CASSTDRSTDTQYF. Drawing the rest from reference TRBV5-1 and TRBJ2-3, the complete variable domain is KAGVTQTPRYLIKTRGQQVTLSCSPISGHRSVSWYQQTPGQGLQFLFEYFSETQRNKGNFPGRFSGRQFSNSRSEMNVSTLELGDSALYLCASSTDRSTDTQYFGPGTRLTVL.

The V gene is TRBV5-5, the J gene TRBJ2-7, with D unresolved. The CDR3 runs 13 residues. The V end was cut by 0 bases, the J end by 6 bases, with 10 bases between. CDR1 and CDR2 from the germline V gene are SGHKS and YYEKEE (reference sequence). The CDR3 protein is CASSLDPVPEQYF. The CDR3 DNA is TGTGCCAGCAGCTTGGATCCGGTTCCCGAGCAGTACTTC.

The gene calls are TRBV7-9 and TRBJ1-2, with D unresolved. CDR1 SEHNR and CDR2 FQNEAQ come from the germline V gene (reference sequence). Trimming shortened V by 5 bases and J by 4 bases, and 17 bases separated the two germline ends. The CDR3 loop spans 15 amino acids. The chain's CDR3 is CASSPSQQYLYGYTF. The DNA of the CDR3 is TGTGCCAGCAGCCCCTCCCAGCAGTACCTCTATGGCTACACCTTC.

This chain connects TRBV27 to TRBJ2-3; possible D gene TRBD1, 5 bases. V was cut by 8 bases and J by 6 bases, with 15 bases left in between. The CDR3 runs to 13 residues. Germline V gives CDR1 MNHEY, CDR2 SMNVEV (reference sequence). This CDR3 reads CASWQGNWDTQYF. In nucleotides, the CDR3 is TGTGCCAGCTGGCAGGGAAATTGGGATACGCAGTATTTT.

The CDR3 DNA follows: TGTGCCAGCAGCTTAGGGGCGGGGGGCCAAGAGACCCAGTACTTC. Amino acid sequence: CASSLGAGGQETQYF. The chain links TRBV7-2 to TRBJ2-5; 8 bases map to TRBD2. The J segment lost 1 base and the V segment lost 1 base, leaving 2 bases of the junction unmatched. This CDR3 is 15 amino acids long. Germline V gene sequence: CDR1 SGHTA, CDR2 FQGNSA.

This clone was recorded only once. The rearrangement joins TRBV9 to TRBJ1-6, with 7 bases matching TRBD1. The CDR3 contains 16 residues. The junction had 12 bases not matched to a gene; V was cut back by 4 bases and J by 8 bases. Germline values: CDR1 SGDLS, CDR2 YYNGEE. The CDR3 protein is CASSPQTGPGYSPLHF. Written as DNA, the CDR3 is TGTGCCAGCAGCCCGCAGACAGGGCCGGGTTATTCACCCCTCCACTTT. Full variable domain (missing parts from reference TRBV9 and TRBJ1-6): DSGVTQTPKHLITATGQRVTLRCSPRSGDLSVYWYQQSLDQGLQFLIQYYNGEERAKGNILERFSAQQFPDLHSELNLSSLELGDSALYFCASSPQTGPGYSPLHFGNGTRLTVT.

V and J are TRBV5-6 and TRBJ1-4, with 7 bases identical to TRBD1. The CDR3 has 14 amino acids. Germline V lookup: CDR1 SGHDT, CDR2 YYEEEE. V lost 4 bases to trimming and J lost 10 bases; unmatched junction nucleotides: 10. CDR3 coding DNA: TGTGCCAGCAGCCCGGGGGACAGAAACGTAAAACTGTTTTTT. Encoded protein: CASSPGDRNVKLFF.

The rearrangement uses TRBV6-6 and TRBJ2-1; D perhaps matches TRBD1 (5 bases). The ends were cut back, 2 bases at V and 6 bases at J, with 17 bases in the middle. The CDR3 sequence is 16 residues long. CDR1 is MNHNY and CDR2 is SVGAGI in the germline V gene (reference sequence). In DNA, the CDR3 is TGTGCCAGCAGTTACAAACAGGACCCCACTCGCAATGAGCAGTTCTTC. It translates to CASSYKQDPTRNEQFF.

The CDR3 loop reads CASSWTGYSYEQYF. The CDR3 bases are TGTGCCAGCAGTTGGACAGGATACTCCTACGAGCAGTACTTC. The rearrangement links TRBV27 to TRBJ2-7, with 7 bases lining up with TRBD1. V trimming: 4 bases; J trimming: 0 bases; junction bases outside the gene matches: 3. Germline values: CDR1 MNHEY, CDR2 SMNVEV (reference sequence). This CDR3 has 14 residues.

The chain has TRBV4-3 and TRBJ1-5, with D uncertain. The CDR3 contains 15 residues. V was cut by 1 base and J by 7 bases, with 14 bases left in between. Germline V gives CDR1 LGHNA, CDR2 YSLEER. The DNA for the CDR3 is TGCGCCAGCAGCCAAGGAAGCGAGAGAGGACAGCCCCAGCATTTT. It codes for CASSQGSERGQPQHF.

The V call is TRBV19, the J call TRBJ2-7; D may be TRBD2 (6 bases). V was cut by 5 bases and J by 5 bases, with 16 bases left in between. The germline V gene has CDR1 LNHDA and CDR2 SQIVND (reference sequence). This CDR3 has 14 amino acids. DNA of the CDR3: TGTGCCAGTAGTCCACTGGGGGGTAGGGACGAGCAGTACTTC. Its protein is CASSPLGGRDEQYF.

The J gene is TRBJ2-3, the V gene TRBV29-1; D perhaps matches TRBD2 (6 bases). The germline V and J ends were trimmed by 6 bases and 2 bases, with 15 bases remaining between them. There are 14 residues in the CDR3. Germline V gene sequence: CDR1 SQVTM, CDR2 ANQGSEA. DNA of the CDR3: TGCAGCGTCCGGGCTCGGGGGTCCACAGATACGCAGTATTTT. The encoded protein is CSVRARGSTDTQYF.

CDR3: CASSILDYSYNSPLHF. The CDR3 nucleotides read TGTGCCAGTAGTATACTGGACTATTCCTATAATTCACCCCTCCACTTT. This rearrangement joins TRBV19 to TRBJ1-6, with unresolved D. The V gene's germline CDR1 is LNHDA and CDR2 SQIVND (reference sequence). This CDR3 comprises 16 residues. Deletions cut 2 bases from V and 1 base from J, with 9 bases between.

The chain has TRBV5-1 and TRBJ2-1, with TRBD1 as a possible D gene (6 bases). The CDR3 contains 15 residues. Germline V gene lookup returns CDR1 SGHRS and CDR2 YFSETQ. With 0 bases removed from V and 4 bases from J, the gap between germline ends came to 11 bases. The CDR3 DNA reads as TGCGCCAGCAGCTTGGAAAGGGACACATACAATGAGCAGTTCTTC. The encoded protein is CASSLERDTYNEQFF.

The chain has TRBV12-3 or TRBV12-4 and TRBJ2-7; no reliable D call. With 6 bases removed from V and 3 bases from J, the gap between germline ends came to 9 bases. The CDR3 is 12 residues long. The CDR3 protein is CASRMGYYEQYF. The CDR3 DNA follows: TGTGCCAGCAGGATGGGGTACTACGAGCAGTACTTC.

This sequence joins TRBV9 and TRBJ2-7; D tentatively reads TRBD1 or TRBD2 (5 bases each). With 4 bases removed from V and 3 bases from J, the gap between germline ends came to 11 bases. The CDR3 consists of 13 residues. Germline V gives CDR1 SGDLS, CDR2 YYNGEE. In nucleotides, the CDR3 is TGTGCCAGCAGCACACGGGACGGCTACGAGCAGTACTTC. Its translation: CASSTRDGYEQYF.

The chain uses TRBV19 and TRBJ2-5, with TRBD2 matching over 11 bases. This CDR3 has 16 residues. V lost 4 bases, J lost 2 bases, and 6 bases stayed unmatched. Germline V gene sequence: CDR1 LNHDA, CDR2 SQIVND (reference sequence). CDR3 residues: CASSKGGTSGQETQYF. As DNA, the CDR3 is TGTGCCAGTAGTAAAGGGGGGACTAGCGGACAAGAGACCCAGTACTTC.

The V and J genes are TRBV7-3 and TRBJ1-1, with TRBD1 as a possible D gene (6 bases). The CDR3 is 14 residues long. Trimming left V 0 bases short and J 6 bases short, with 11 bases between. Germline CDR1 is SGHTA and CDR2 is FQGTGA. The DNA for the CDR3 is TGTGCCAGCAGCTTAACACGAACAGGGTCTGAAGCTTTCTTT. It is translated as CASSLTRTGSEAFF.

The chain couples TRBV6-4 to TRBJ2-3, with D possibly called TRBD1 or TRBD2 (5 bases each). Germline V lookup: CDR1 MRHNA, CDR2 SNTAGT. The CDR3 contains 13 residues. Trimming took off 6 bases at V and 2 bases at J, with 9 bases between the two ends. The CDR3 DNA reads as TGTGCCAGCAGAGGGACCCTCACAGATACGCAGTATTTT. The encoded protein is CASRGTLTDTQYF.

This chain links TRBV3-1 (or the pseudogene TRBV3-2) with TRBJ1-5; D call uncertain. The CDR3 has 15 amino acids. The V gene's germline CDR1 is LGHDT and CDR2 YNNKEL (reference sequence). Trimming removed 0 bases at V and 3 bases at J, with 9 bases between. The CDR3 here is CASSQDYSPNQPQHF. The CDR3 coding sequence is TGTGCCAGCAGCCAAGATTATTCTCCCAATCAGCCCCAGCATTTT.

The V and J genes are TRBV5-4 and TRBJ1-1; TRBD1 aligns across 7 bases. CDR1 and CDR2 (germline): SGHNT, YYREEE (reference sequence). The V gene end was trimmed by 6 bases and the J gene end by 5 bases; junction bases not matched to a gene: 19. This CDR3 has 17 amino acids. The CDR3 loop is CASMTPKGARGITEAFF. CDR3 bases: TGTGCCAGCATGACGCCAAAGGGGGCGCGAGGTATTACTGAAGCTTTCTTT.

V and J are TRBV7-2 and TRBJ1-1; 8 positions match TRBD1. This CDR3 has 15 residues. In germline, CDR1 is SGHTA, CDR2 FQGNSA. J gave up 3 bases and V 5 bases, and 8 bases lay outside the gene matches. In DNA form, the CDR3 reads TGTGCCAGCAGCCCTTATCAGGGGGCGGACACTGAAGCTTTCTTT. This sequence encodes CASSPYQGADTEAFF.